This T cell receptor beta chain was captured by sequencing in a study of Graves' ophthalmopathy and Graves' hyperthyroidism. Study as a whole: Prior to any treatment, peripheral blood was collected at the time of initial diagnosis.

Study-wide findings and caveats: Blood repertoires reportedly contained most expanded thyroid clonotypes above 0.001 frequency.

Concerning this clonotype itself: As yet, its antigen is unknown.

Ophthalmopathy cases showed moderate-to-severe activity, scoring CAS ≥3 and NOSPECS ≥4, with duration under 3 months. If patients had other autoimmune diseases, uncontrolled infections, pregnancy or lactation, they were excluded. Trimming shortened V by 3 bases and J by 3 bases, and 15 bases separated the two germline ends. Germline V lookup: CDR1 MGHRA, CDR2 YSYEKL. This CDR3 comprises 16 residues. Beta-chain TCR CDR3 regions were amplified from RNA transcripts. In the first round, RT-PCR was carried out with HTBI primers, and a multiplex PCR formed the second round. Each CDR3 protein gets one entry after TCRdb re-called the multiplex PCR reads with MiXCR. The data contain a few hundred thousand distinct CDR3 sequences, roughly 21% of them singletons.

The receptor was isolated from a woman aged 45-60 years with Graves' ophthalmopathy. V gene TRBV4-1 combines with J gene TRBJ1-5; D is perhaps TRBD1 (6 bases). Sequences were obtained from peripheral blood. CDR3 coding DNA: TGCGCCAGCAGCCAGGGGGGGGCGCAAGTCAATCAGCCCCAGCATTTT. Protein: CASSQGGAQVNQPQHF.